Presented here are 5 T cell receptor beta chains from one specimen sequenced in a study of technical replicates of blood from several donors. The assay was immunoSEQ multiplex PCR, and TCRdb's table has in-frame clones only and misses some. The sample consists of approximately 76,000 clones, just over 85% of them appearing once. The sequencing sample was made of PBMCs. The receptors were gathered from a human donor in good health. Some clones in this sample may be carry-over from other donors' samples.

The chain has TRBV4-2 and TRBJ2-7; D might be TRBD1 (6 bases). V was shortened by 1 base and J by 3 bases, with 16 bases between the two germline ends. This CDR3 region has 16 residues. Germline V gives CDR1 LGHNA, CDR2 YNFKEQ. The CDR3 DNA reads TGTGCCAGCAGCCAAGCCGGCGCAGGGGATTTCTACGAGCAGTACTTC. Translation: CASSQAGAGDFYEQYF.

This rearrangement joins TRBV30 to TRBJ1-2; D is uncertain. Germline loops: CDR1 GTSNPN, CDR2 SVGIG (reference sequence). The CDR3 has 11 amino acids. Between the trimmed V and J ends, which lost 7 bases and 2 bases, there was a span of 8 bases. The CDR3 coding sequence is TGTGCCTCAAACCAGAACTATGGCTACACCTTC. Translation: CASNQNYGYTF.

The rearrangement joins TRBV30 to TRBJ2-5; possible D gene TRBD1, 5 bases. Germline V gene data show CDR1 as GTSNPN and CDR2 as SVGIG (reference sequence). Deletions cut 5 bases from V and 5 bases from J, with 9 bases between. CDR3 length equals 11 residues. The chain's CDR3 is CAWGHSETQYF. Written as DNA, the CDR3 is TGTGCCTGGGGACACTCGGAGACCCAGTACTTC.

This clone has just a few counts. This sequence joins TRBV4-3 and TRBJ2-3; 8 nucleotides agree with TRBD2. Per the germline V gene, CDR1 is LGHNA and CDR2 is YSLEER. V shed 3 bases, J shed 2 bases, and the junction held 10 bases outside the gene matches. CDR3 length: 17 residues. The DNA for the CDR3 is TGCGCCAGCAGCCAGGGGATCGGGGGGGGATACACAGATACGCAGTATTTT. It is translated as CASSQGIGGGYTDTQYF.

CDR3 in amino acids: CASSLEGTGHNNSPLHF. In DNA form, the CDR3 reads TGTGCCAGCAGTTTAGAAGGGACAGGCCATAATAATTCACCCCTCCACTTT. The chain employs TRBV27 and TRBJ1-6, with 8 bases that match TRBD1. The CDR3 has 17 amino acids. Germline CDR1 reads MNHEY; CDR2 reads SMNVEV (reference sequence). The V gene end was trimmed by 2 bases and the J gene end by 5 bases; junction bases not matched to a gene: 8.